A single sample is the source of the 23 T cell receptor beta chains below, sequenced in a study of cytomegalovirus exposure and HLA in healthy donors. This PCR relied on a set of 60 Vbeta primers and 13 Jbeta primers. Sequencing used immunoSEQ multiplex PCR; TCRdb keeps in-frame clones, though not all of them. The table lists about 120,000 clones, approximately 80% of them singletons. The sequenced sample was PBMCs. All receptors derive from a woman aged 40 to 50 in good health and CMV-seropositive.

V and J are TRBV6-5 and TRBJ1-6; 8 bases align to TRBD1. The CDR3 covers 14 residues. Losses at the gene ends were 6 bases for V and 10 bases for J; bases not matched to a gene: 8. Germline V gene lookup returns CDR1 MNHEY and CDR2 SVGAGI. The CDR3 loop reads CASSLDRETSPLHF. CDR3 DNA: TGTGCCAGCAGCCTGGACAGGGAGACATCACCCCTCCACTTT.

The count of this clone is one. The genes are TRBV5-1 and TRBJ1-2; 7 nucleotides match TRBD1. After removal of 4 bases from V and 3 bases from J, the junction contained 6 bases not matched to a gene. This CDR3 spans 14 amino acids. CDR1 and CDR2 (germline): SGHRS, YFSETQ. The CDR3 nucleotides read TGCGCCAGCAGCACGACAGGGTCTGACTATGGCTACACCTTC. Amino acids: CASSTTGSDYGYTF.

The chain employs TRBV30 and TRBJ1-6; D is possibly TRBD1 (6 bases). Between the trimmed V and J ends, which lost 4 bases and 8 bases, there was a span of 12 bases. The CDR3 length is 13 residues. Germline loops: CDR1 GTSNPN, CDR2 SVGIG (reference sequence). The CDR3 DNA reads TGTGCCTGGAAGGGGGGGCGTCATTCACCCCTCCACTTT. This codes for CAWKGGRHSPLHF.

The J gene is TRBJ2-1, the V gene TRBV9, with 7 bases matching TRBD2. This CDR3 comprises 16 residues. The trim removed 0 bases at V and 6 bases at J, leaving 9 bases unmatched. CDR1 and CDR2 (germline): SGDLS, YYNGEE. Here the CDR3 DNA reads TGTGCCAGCAGCGTAGCGAACGCGGGAGTAGTCAATGAGCAGTTCTTC. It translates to CASSVANAGVVNEQFF.

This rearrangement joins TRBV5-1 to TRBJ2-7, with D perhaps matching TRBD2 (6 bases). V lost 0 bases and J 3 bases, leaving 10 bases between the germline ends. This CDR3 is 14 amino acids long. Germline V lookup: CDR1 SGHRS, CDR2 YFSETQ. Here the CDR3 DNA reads TGCGCCAGCAGCTTGGGGGGGGATCTCTACGAGCAGTACTTC. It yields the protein CASSLGGDLYEQYF.

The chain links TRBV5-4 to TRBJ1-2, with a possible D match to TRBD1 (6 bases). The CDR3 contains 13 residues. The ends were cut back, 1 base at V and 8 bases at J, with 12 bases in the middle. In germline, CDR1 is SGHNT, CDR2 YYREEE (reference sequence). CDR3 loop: CASSLSGGLGYTF. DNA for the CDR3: TGTGCCAGCAGCTTGAGTGGGGGCCTGGGCTACACCTTC.

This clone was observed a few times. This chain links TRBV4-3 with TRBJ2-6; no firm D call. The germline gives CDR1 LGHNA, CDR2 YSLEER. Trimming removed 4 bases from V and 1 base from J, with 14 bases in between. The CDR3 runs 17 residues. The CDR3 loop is CASSPNPITSGANVLTF. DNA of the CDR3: TGCGCCAGCAGCCCGAACCCGATCACTTCTGGGGCCAACGTCCTGACTTTC.

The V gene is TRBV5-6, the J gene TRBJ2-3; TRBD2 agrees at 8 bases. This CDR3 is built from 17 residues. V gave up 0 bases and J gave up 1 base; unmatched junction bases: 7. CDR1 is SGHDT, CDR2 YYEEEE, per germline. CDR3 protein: CASSLGGSGIGTDTQYF. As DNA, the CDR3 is TGTGCCAGCAGCTTGGGTGGTAGCGGGATAGGCACAGATACGCAGTATTTT.

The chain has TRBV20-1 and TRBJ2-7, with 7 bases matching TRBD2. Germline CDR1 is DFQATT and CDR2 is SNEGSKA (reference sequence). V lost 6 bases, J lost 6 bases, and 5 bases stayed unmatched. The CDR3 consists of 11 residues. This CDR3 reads CSARRTSEQYF. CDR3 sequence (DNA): TGCAGTGCCCGCCGGACTAGCGAGCAGTACTTC.

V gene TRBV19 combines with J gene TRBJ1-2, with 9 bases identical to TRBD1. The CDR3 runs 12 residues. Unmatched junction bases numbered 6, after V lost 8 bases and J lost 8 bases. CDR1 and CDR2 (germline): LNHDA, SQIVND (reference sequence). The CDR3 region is CASSQGARGYTF. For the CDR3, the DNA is TGTGCCAGTTCACAGGGGGCGCGGGGCTACACCTTC.

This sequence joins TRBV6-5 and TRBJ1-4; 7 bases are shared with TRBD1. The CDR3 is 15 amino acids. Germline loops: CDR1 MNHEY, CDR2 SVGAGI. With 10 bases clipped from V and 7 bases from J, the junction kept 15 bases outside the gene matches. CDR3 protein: CATSGQPSAGEKLFF. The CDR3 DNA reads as TGTGCCACCTCGGGACAGCCTTCAGCGGGTGAAAAACTGTTTTTT.

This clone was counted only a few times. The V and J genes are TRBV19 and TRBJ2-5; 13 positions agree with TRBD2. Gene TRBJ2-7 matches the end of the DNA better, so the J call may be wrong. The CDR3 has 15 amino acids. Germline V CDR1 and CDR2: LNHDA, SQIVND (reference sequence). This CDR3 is CASNLGTSGEYEQYF. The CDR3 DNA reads TGTGCCAGTAACCTCGGGACTAGCGGGGAATACGAGCAGTACTTC.

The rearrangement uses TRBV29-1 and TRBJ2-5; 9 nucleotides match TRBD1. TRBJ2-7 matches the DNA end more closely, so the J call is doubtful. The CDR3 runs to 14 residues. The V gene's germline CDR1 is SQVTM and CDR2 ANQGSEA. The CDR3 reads CSVCRDRDVGEQYF. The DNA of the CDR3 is TGCAGCGTGTGCCGGGACAGGGACGTCGGCGAGCAGTACTTC.

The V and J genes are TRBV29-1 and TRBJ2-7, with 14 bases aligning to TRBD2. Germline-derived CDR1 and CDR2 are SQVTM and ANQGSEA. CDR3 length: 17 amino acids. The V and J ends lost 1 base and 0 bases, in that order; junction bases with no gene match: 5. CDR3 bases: TGCAGCGTTGAAGGAGACGGGACTAGCGGGAGCTCCTACGAGCAGTACTTC. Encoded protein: CSVEGDGTSGSSYEQYF.

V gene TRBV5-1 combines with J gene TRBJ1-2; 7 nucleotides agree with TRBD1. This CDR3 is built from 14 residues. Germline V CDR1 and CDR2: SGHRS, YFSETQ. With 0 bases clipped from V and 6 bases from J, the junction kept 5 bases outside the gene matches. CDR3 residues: CASSLGDRVDGYTF. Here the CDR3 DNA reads TGCGCCAGCAGCTTGGGAGACAGGGTCGATGGCTACACCTTC.

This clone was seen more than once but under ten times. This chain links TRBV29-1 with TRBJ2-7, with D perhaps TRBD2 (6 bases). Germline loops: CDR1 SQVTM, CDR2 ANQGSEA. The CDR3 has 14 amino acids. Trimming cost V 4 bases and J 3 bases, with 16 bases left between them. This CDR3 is CSVALRREDYEQYF. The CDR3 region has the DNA TGCAGCGTTGCCCTCCGGCGGGAAGACTACGAGCAGTACTTC.

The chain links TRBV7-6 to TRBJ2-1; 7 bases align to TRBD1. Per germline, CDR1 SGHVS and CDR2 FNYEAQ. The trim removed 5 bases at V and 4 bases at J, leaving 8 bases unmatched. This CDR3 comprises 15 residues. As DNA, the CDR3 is TGTGCCAGCAGCCAGGCCCGACAGGGTTACAATGAGCAGTTCTTC. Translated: CASSQARQGYNEQFF.

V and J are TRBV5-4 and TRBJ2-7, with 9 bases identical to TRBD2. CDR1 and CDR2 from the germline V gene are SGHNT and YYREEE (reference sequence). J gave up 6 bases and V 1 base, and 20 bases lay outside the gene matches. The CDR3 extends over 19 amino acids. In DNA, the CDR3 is TGTGCCAGCAGCTTGTCTTCGGCTAGCGGGACTTTAAGCCTGGGCGAGCAGTACTTC. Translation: CASSLSSASGTLSLGEQYF.

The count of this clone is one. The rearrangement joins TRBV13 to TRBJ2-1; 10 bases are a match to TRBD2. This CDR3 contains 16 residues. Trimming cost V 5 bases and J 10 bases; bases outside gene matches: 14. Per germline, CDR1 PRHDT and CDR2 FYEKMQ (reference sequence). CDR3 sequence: CASSPRGDSGGKEQFF. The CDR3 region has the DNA TGTGCCAGCAGCCCCCGCGGGGATAGCGGGGGGAAAGAGCAGTTCTTC. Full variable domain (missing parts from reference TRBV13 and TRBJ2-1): AAGVIQSPRHLIKEKRETATLKCYPIPRHDTVYWYQQGPGQDPQFLISFYEKMQSDKGSIPDRFSAQQFSDYHSELNMSSLELGDSALYFCASSPRGDSGGKEQFFGPGTRLTVL.

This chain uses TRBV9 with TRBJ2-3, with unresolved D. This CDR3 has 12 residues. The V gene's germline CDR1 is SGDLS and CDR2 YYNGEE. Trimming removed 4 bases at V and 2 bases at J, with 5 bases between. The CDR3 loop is CASSSNTDTQYF. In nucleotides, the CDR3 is TGTGCCAGCAGCTCCAACACAGATACGCAGTATTTT.

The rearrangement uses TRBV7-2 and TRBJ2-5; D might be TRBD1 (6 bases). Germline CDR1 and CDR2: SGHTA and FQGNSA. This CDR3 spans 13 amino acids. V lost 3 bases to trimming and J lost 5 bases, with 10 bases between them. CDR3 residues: CASSFRGWETQYF. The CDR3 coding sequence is TGTGCCAGCAGCTTCAGGGGATGGGAGACCCAGTACTTC.

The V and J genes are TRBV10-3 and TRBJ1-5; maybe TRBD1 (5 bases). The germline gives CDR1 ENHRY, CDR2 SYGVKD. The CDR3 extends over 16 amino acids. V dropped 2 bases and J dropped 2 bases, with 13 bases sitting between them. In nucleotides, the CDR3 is TGTGCCATCAGTGAGGTCTCAGGGTGGGGCAATCAGCCCCAGCATTTT. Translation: CAISEVSGWGNQPQHF.

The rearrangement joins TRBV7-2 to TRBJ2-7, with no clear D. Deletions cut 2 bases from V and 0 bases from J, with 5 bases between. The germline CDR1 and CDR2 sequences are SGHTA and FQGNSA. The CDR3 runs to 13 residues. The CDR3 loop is CASSLSSSYEQYF. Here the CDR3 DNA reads TGTGCCAGCAGCTTAAGTAGCTCCTACGAGCAGTACTTC.